The T cell receptor (beta chain) under discussion was sequenced for a study of blood T cells in healthy people across ages. A second about 7 to 11 cycle PCR used barcoded and J-beta primers. TCRdb reanalysed the 5' RACE reads using MiXCR and keeps one entry per CDR3 protein. The table includes 800,000 to 950,000 distinct CDR3 sequences, under 35% detected once. V lost 4 bases to trimming and J lost 6 bases; unmatched junction nucleotides: 15. There are 16 residues in the CDR3. CDR1 DFQATT and CDR2 SNEGSKA come from the germline V gene (reference sequence). There are a few counts of this clonotype. The same sample was also studied in work on T cells of mothers and their children. That work contributes: Overlap in related mother-child pairs always slightly exceeded unrelated pairs, never significantly.

What was sequenced was blood. The source of this sequence is a woman in her forties in good health. This chain uses TRBV20-1 with TRBJ2-1, with 7 bases that match TRBD1. CDR3 DNA: TGCAGTGCTAACAACCCGGGGCAGGGGGTCCGCAATGAGCAGTTCTTC. Translating gives CSANNPGQGVRNEQFF.